This paragraph covers one T cell receptor beta chain sequence. These data are taken from a study of blood T cell repertoires in COVID-19. Across the whole study: Whether acute or convalescent, the COVID-19 samples came from the United States, Italy and Spain.

The germline V and J ends were trimmed by 4 bases and 2 bases, with 13 bases remaining between them. CDR3 size: 15 residues. CDR1 and CDR2 (germline): MNHEY, SVGEGT. The assay was immunoSEQ multiplex PCR, and TCRdb's table has in-frame clones only and misses some. Of approximately 94,000 clones in the sample, 80% to 90% were seen once. Sequenced material: peripheral blood. The chain uses TRBV6-2 or TRBV6-3 and TRBJ2-3; D remains ambiguous. The sequence derives from a man between 60 and 75 years old with acute or convalescent COVID-19. CDR3 loop: CASSFPTTHTDTQYF. The CDR3 nucleotides read TGTGCCAGCAGTTTTCCAACGACTCACACAGATACGCAGTATTTT.